These 6 T cell receptor beta chains were sequenced from one sample in a study of T cell responses to AZD1222 COVID-19 vaccine. Profiling relied on immunoSEQ multiplex PCR, and the TCRdb table lists in-frame clones only, not all of them. The repertoire holds 80,000 to 100,000 clones, with around nine tenths as singletons. Specimen: peripheral blood, collected 28 days after the second AZD1222 dose. The receptors originated from an adult who received the AZD1222 COVID-19 vaccine.

The CDR3 protein is CASSPGHSNQPQHF. DNA of the CDR3: TGTGCCAGCAGCCCCGGACACAGCAATCAGCCCCAGCATTTT. The rearrangement joins TRBV5-6 to TRBJ1-5; TRBD1 is a possible D gene (5 bases). From germline, CDR1 is SGHDT and CDR2 YYEEEE. Trimming removed 4 bases from V and 1 base from J, with 9 bases in between. The CDR3 is 14 residues long. The whole variable domain, filled in from reference TRBV5-6 and TRBJ1-5, reads DAGVTQSPTHLIKTRGQQVTLRCSPKSGHDTVSWYQQALGQGPQFIFQYYEEEERQRGNFPDRFSGHQFPNYSSELNVNALLLGDSALYLCASSPGHSNQPQHFGDGTRLSIL.

The chain has TRBV12-3 or TRBV12-4 and TRBJ2-5; no clear D. This CDR3 comprises 11 residues. The V end lost 5 bases, the J end lost 4 bases, and 5 bases lay between the germline ends. The CDR3 DNA follows: TGTGCCAGCAGTCTCACAGAGACCCAGTACTTC. This codes for CASSLTETQYF.

The chain is built from TRBV6-5 and TRBJ2-5; 8 nucleotides line up with TRBD2. This CDR3 is 15 amino acids long. Trimming at V came to 7 bases and at J to 0 bases, leaving 7 bases not matched to a gene. From germline, CDR1 is MNHEY and CDR2 SVGAGI. Here the CDR3 DNA reads TGTGCCAGCACGCCGGGACTAGGGTACCAAGAGACCCAGTACTTC. Amino acids: CASTPGLGYQETQYF.

The chain employs TRBV6-6 and TRBJ2-1, with D possibly matching TRBD2 (6 bases). CDR1 and CDR2 (germline): MNHNY, SVGAGI (reference sequence). The CDR3 consists of 15 residues. The germline V and J ends were trimmed by 6 bases and 5 bases, with 17 bases remaining between them. DNA of the CDR3: TGTGCCAGCAGGCGGGACGGGACGCCTAACAATGAGCAGTTCTTC. Its protein is CASRRDGTPNNEQFF.

The rearrangement uses TRBV7-2 and TRBJ2-3, with a possible D match to TRBD2 (6 bases). The V and J ends lost 0 bases and 2 bases respectively, with 15 bases between them. CDR1 is SGHTA, CDR2 FQGNSA, per germline. The CDR3 sequence is 17 residues long. The CDR3 loop is CASSLAVSGPLTDTQYF. The CDR3 region has the DNA TGTGCCAGCAGCTTAGCGGTTAGCGGACCGCTCACAGATACGCAGTATTTT.

This chain joins TRBV30 and TRBJ1-1; D is unresolved. V was pared by 3 bases and J by 4 bases, with 24 bases between. The germline CDR1 and CDR2 sequences are GTSNPN and SVGIG (reference sequence). The CDR3 has 17 residues. The CDR3: CAWSRSRITTSVTEAFF. The CDR3 nucleotides read TGTGCCTGGAGCCGGAGCAGGATTACAACTTCGGTCACTGAAGCTTTCTTT.